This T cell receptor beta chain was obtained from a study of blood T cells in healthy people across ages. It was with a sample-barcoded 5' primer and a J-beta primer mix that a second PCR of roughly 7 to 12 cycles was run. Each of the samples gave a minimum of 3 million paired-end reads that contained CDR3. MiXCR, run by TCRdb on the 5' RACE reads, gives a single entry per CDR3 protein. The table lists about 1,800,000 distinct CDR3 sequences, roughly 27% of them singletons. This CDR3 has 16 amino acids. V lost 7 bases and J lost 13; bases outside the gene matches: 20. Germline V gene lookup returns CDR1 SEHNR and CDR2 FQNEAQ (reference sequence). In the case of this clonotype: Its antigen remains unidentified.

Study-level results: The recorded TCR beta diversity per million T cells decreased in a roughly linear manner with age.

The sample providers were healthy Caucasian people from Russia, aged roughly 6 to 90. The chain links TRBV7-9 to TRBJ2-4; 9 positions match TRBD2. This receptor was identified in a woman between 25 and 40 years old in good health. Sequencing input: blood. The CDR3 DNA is TGTGCCAGCACCTCACATAGCGGGAGCGAGGTTTATGAGCAGTACTTC. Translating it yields CASTSHSGSEVYEQYF.